Listed here are 18 T cell receptor beta chains from one sample, sequenced in a study of blood T cell repertoires in COVID-19. This table comes from immunoSEQ multiplex PCR, and its TCRdb copy is limited to in-frame clones, with some not included. The data show about 380,000 clones, more than 75% seen once. Sequencing was performed on PBMCs or T cells enriched from blood (not recorded which). Receptors were obtained from a woman aged 18-29 years who had recovered from COVID-19.

The rearrangement joins TRBV4-1 to TRBJ2-3; TRBD2 might be the D (6 bases). The CDR3 loop spans 15 amino acids. Per the germline V gene, CDR1 is MGHRA and CDR2 is YSYEKL. V was clipped by 3 bases and J by 2 bases, with 12 bases between them. The CDR3 DNA follows: TGCGCCAGCAGCCAGCGGGGTTCTGTCACAGATACGCAGTATTTT. It translates to CASSQRGSVTDTQYF.

This CDR3 is CASRDGQPYGYTF. The CDR3 nucleotides are TGTGCCAGCAGGGATGGACAGCCCTATGGCTACACCTTC. The chain has TRBV7-9 and TRBJ1-2, with D possibly matching TRBD1 (6 bases). From germline, CDR1 is SEHNR and CDR2 FQNEAQ (reference sequence). Trimming pared 6 bases from V and 4 bases from J, leaving 12 bases between. The CDR3 runs 13 residues.

This clone was seen once. The rearrangement joins TRBV18 to TRBJ1-1, with D perhaps TRBD1 (6 bases). Between the trimmed V and J ends, which lost 6 bases and 5 bases, there was a span of 19 bases. The CDR3 is 15 residues long. Looked up from germline, CDR1 is KGHSH and CDR2 is LQKENI. The CDR3 loop is CASSLGGIGGTEAFF. The CDR3 DNA is TGTGCCAGCTCCCTCGGGGGGATAGGGGGGACTGAAGCTTTCTTT.

The chain recombines TRBV19 with TRBJ1-5; 9 nucleotides align to TRBD1. CDR3 length: 16 amino acids. The V gene's germline CDR1 is LNHDA and CDR2 SQIVND (reference sequence). J was trimmed by 4 bases and V by 6 bases; bases with no gene match: 10. CDR3 region: CASRTSDRGSNQPQHF. The CDR3 DNA follows: TGTGCCAGTAGGACCTCGGACAGGGGTTCAAATCAGCCCCAGCATTTT.

V gene TRBV9 combines with J gene TRBJ2-2; 8 bases map to TRBD2. The J segment lost 5 bases and the V segment lost 0 bases, leaving 6 bases of the junction unmatched. The CDR3 loop spans 16 amino acids. From germline, CDR1 is SGDLS and CDR2 YYNGEE. The CDR3 loop reads CASSVAGGGRTGELFF. The CDR3 DNA reads as TGTGCCAGCAGCGTAGCTGGCGGGGGGAGAACCGGGGAGCTGTTTTTT.

CDR3 nucleotide sequence: TGTGCCTGGAGTGGGAGGCATGACTATGGCTACACCTTC. Translated, it gives CAWSGRHDYGYTF. The V gene is TRBV30, the J gene TRBJ1-2; D remains ambiguous. V lost 1 base to trimming and J lost 3 bases, with 9 bases between them. This CDR3 region has 13 residues. Germline values: CDR1 GTSNPN, CDR2 SVGIG (reference sequence).

This clone was counted once. This chain links TRBV19 with TRBJ1-1, with 9 bases fitting TRBD1. The J segment lost 11 bases and the V segment lost 5 bases, leaving 12 bases of the junction unmatched. Germline CDR1 and CDR2: LNHDA and SQIVND (reference sequence). The CDR3 is made up of 14 amino acids. CDR3 sequence: CASSAGTGLVQAFF. The CDR3 nucleotides read TGTGCCAGTAGTGCAGGGACAGGGTTGGTCCAGGCTTTCTTT.

In DNA form, the CDR3 reads TGTGCCAGCAGCTTATTGGGCAGGCCAGTTCAAGAGACCCAGTACTTC. Its translation: CASSLLGRPVQETQYF. The rearrangement links TRBV7-2 to TRBJ2-5, with unresolved D. This CDR3 contains 16 residues. V was clipped by 2 bases and J by 2 bases, with 15 bases between them. Looked up from germline, CDR1 is SGHTA and CDR2 is FQGNSA.

This clone was picked up one time. The CDR3 region is CASSNPGQVNTEAFF. The CDR3 DNA reads TGTGCCAGCAGCAACCCTGGACAGGTTAACACTGAAGCTTTCTTT. This chain joins TRBV9 and TRBJ1-1; 7 bases are shared with TRBD1. CDR1 SGDLS and CDR2 YYNGEE come from the germline V gene. Trimming took 4 bases from V and 2 from J; bases not matched to a gene: 8. The CDR3 spans 15 residues.

V gene TRBV7-2 combines with J gene TRBJ1-2; no reliable D call. CDR3 length: 14 residues. V was cut by 1 base and J by 1 base, with 7 bases left in between. Germline V gene data show CDR1 as SGHTA and CDR2 as FQGNSA. The CDR3 coding sequence is TGTGCCAGCAGCTTAGGGGCTTTTAACTATGGCTACACCTTC. Its translation is CASSLGAFNYGYTF.

The chain is built from TRBV6-4 and TRBJ2-2; D unresolved. CDR3 size: 13 residues. The V and J ends lost 3 bases and 2 bases respectively, with 4 bases between them. Germline CDR1 is MRHNA and CDR2 is SNTAGT. The chain's CDR3 is CASSDTNTGELFF. CDR3 sequence (DNA): TGTGCCAGCAGTGATACTAACACCGGGGAGCTGTTTTTT.

This clone occurred once. The CDR3 bases are TGTGCCAGCAGCCCCAGGACAGTACGGGATGAAAAACTGTTTTTT. Amino acids: CASSPRTVRDEKLFF. The chain carries TRBV6-5 and TRBJ1-4; weak D call: TRBD1 (6 bases). Trimming pared 6 bases from V and 6 bases from J, leaving 17 bases between. CDR1 is MNHEY and CDR2 is SVGAGI in the germline V gene. The CDR3 totals 15 residues.

The chain links TRBV6-5 to TRBJ1-6; perhaps TRBD1 as D (6 bases). With 4 bases removed from V and 0 bases from J, the gap between germline ends came to 7 bases. This CDR3 contains 15 residues. Looked up from germline, CDR1 is MNHEY and CDR2 is SVGAGI. The CDR3 protein is CASSLGASYNSPLHF. For the CDR3, the DNA is TGTGCCAGCAGTTTGGGGGCCTCCTATAATTCACCCCTCCACTTT.

The CDR3 sequence is CASGFVAGEGPQYF. CDR3 in DNA: TGTGCTAGTGGTTTCGTAGCGGGGGAAGGCCCGCAGTATTTT. This chain links TRBV12-5 with TRBJ2-3; 9 bases agree with TRBD2. This CDR3 has 14 residues. V lost 3 bases, J lost 10 bases, and 8 bases stayed unmatched. Germline values: CDR1 LGHNT, CDR2 FRNRAP.

This chain joins TRBV30 and TRBJ2-1, with TRBD2 identical over 7 bases. This CDR3 region has 13 residues. V dropped 3 bases and J dropped 8; count of bases not matched to a gene: 7. Per the germline V gene, CDR1 is GTSNPN and CDR2 is SVGIG (reference sequence). The CDR3 region is CAWRAGEVHEQFF. The CDR3 nucleotides read TGTGCCTGGAGGGCGGGGGAGGTGCATGAGCAGTTCTTC.

V is TRBV10-3 and J is TRBJ1-6, with 7 bases lining up with TRBD1. V lost 0 bases to trimming and J lost 8 bases; unmatched junction nucleotides: 4. Germline loops: CDR1 ENHRY, CDR2 SYGVKD. The CDR3 length is 15 residues. Written as DNA, the CDR3 is TGTGCCATCAGTGAGTCGACAGGGCGGTATTCACCCCTCCACTTT. Its translation is CAISESTGRYSPLHF.

The chain links TRBV4-1 to TRBJ2-3, with D possibly matching TRBD1 (6 bases). This CDR3 is built from 15 residues. Looked up from germline, CDR1 is MGHRA and CDR2 is YSYEKL. V lost 3 bases to trimming and J lost 4 bases, with 14 bases between them. CDR3 amino acids: CASSQEVGGADTQYF. Here the CDR3 DNA reads TGCGCCAGCAGCCAGGAGGTAGGGGGTGCAGATACGCAGTATTTT.

J is TRBJ2-7 and V is TRBV6-5; D perhaps matches TRBD1 (6 bases). The germline CDR1 and CDR2 sequences are MNHEY and SVGAGI. The CDR3 runs to 13 residues. V was pared by 6 bases and J by 2 bases, with 11 bases between. The CDR3 loop reads CASSQGTAYEQYF. CDR3 DNA sequence: TGTGCCAGCAGCCAGGGGACGGCCTACGAGCAGTACTTC.